These 26 T cell receptor beta chains originate from one sample sequenced in a study of response to subunit inactivated influenza vaccine. Via MiXCR, TCRdb re-called the RT-PCR reads, giving one row per CDR3 protein. This sample yields about 580,000 distinct CDR3 sequences, of which 12% to 15% are seen a single time; 11% belongs to the top ten. Sample: PBMCs from blood, taken roughly 13 days after vaccination. Source of these receptors: a man in his forties or fifties who received an inactivated influenza vaccine.

This clonotype showed up just a few times. The J gene is TRBJ2-7, the V gene TRBV7-2, with 7 bases matching TRBD2. Germline V CDR1 and CDR2: SGHTA, FQGNSA. V dropped 3 bases and J dropped 2; count of bases not matched to a gene: 4. This CDR3 has 14 residues. The CDR3 loop is CASSLSGGAYEQYF. DNA for the CDR3: TGTGCCAGCAGCTTGTCGGGAGGCGCCTACGAGCAGTACTTC.

This sequence joins TRBV9 and TRBJ2-3; 7 bases align to TRBD1. Germline CDR1 reads SGDLS; CDR2 reads YYNGEE. There are 17 residues in the CDR3. V was clipped by 0 bases and J by 2 bases; unmatched bases: 9. The CDR3 sequence: CASSVGEGAPLTDTQYF. In DNA form, the CDR3 reads TGTGCCAGCAGCGTAGGTGAGGGGGCGCCACTCACAGATACGCAGTATTTT.

This clonotype was observed a handful of times. The rearrangement uses TRBV20-1 and TRBJ2-7, with unresolved D. The CDR3 loop spans 12 amino acids. Germline V lookup: CDR1 DFQATT, CDR2 SNEGSKA (reference sequence). V gave up 6 bases and J gave up 4 bases, with 13 bases separating them. Here the CDR3 DNA reads TGCAGTGCGACCCTCGATAGGTACGAGCAGTACTTC. Amino acids: CSATLDRYEQYF.

This clonotype has just a few counts. The rearrangement links TRBV15 to TRBJ1-6; D perhaps matches TRBD1 (6 bases). The CDR3 is 18 residues long. The ends were cut back, 1 base at V and 10 bases at J, with 23 bases in the middle. Germline values: CDR1 LNHNV, CDR2 YYDKDF (reference sequence). CDR3 bases: TGTGCCACCAGCAGAGGAGCATTTAAAGGGGGACTTGGGTCACCCCTCCACTTT. Residues: CATSRGAFKGGLGSPLHF.

This clonotype was observed a few times. The V and J genes are TRBV5-1 and TRBJ1-6, with TRBD1 as a possible D gene (5 bases). In germline, CDR1 is SGHRS, CDR2 YFSETQ. The length of the CDR3 is 15 residues. V was cut by 1 base and J by 6 bases, with 11 bases left in between. CDR3 residues: CASSLSGPSNSPLHF. DNA for the CDR3: TGCGCCAGCAGCTTGTCGGGACCGAGTAATTCACCCCTCCACTTT.

This clonotype was seen more than once but under ten times. The chain employs TRBV5-6 and TRBJ1-6, with D maybe TRBD1 (6 bases). The ends were cut back, 4 bases at V and 8 bases at J, with 13 bases in the middle. CDR3 size: 14 residues. Germline CDR1 reads SGHDT; CDR2 reads YYEEEE. DNA for the CDR3: TGTGCCAGCAGCCCCGGACAGATGGATTCACCCCTCCACTTT. Amino acid sequence: CASSPGQMDSPLHF.

This clonotype was recorded many times. The chain is built from TRBV2 and TRBJ2-7; TRBD2 agrees at 14 bases. This CDR3 is built from 16 residues. Germline V gene sequence: CDR1 SNHLY, CDR2 FYNNEI. V was pared by 6 bases and J by 1 base, with 5 bases of the junction left unmatched. The CDR3 reads CASRGLAGVVSYEQYF. DNA of the CDR3: TGTGCCAGCAGGGGACTAGCGGGAGTTGTATCCTACGAGCAGTACTTC.

This clonotype was seen more than once but under ten times. CDR3 DNA: TGTGCCAGCAGTTTGACTACCCGCTCTGGGGCCAACGTCCTGACTTTC. This gives the protein CASSLTTRSGANVLTF. The genes are TRBV27 and TRBJ2-6, with TRBD2 as a possible D gene (5 bases). The V end was cut by 3 bases, the J end by 0 bases, with 9 bases between. Germline V gene lookup returns CDR1 MNHEY and CDR2 SMNVEV (reference sequence). The CDR3 sequence is 16 residues long.

This clonotype was found a few times. The rearrangement links TRBV5-1 to TRBJ1-2; D is uncertain. Trimming stripped 0 bases from V and 1 base from J, with 4 bases between. The CDR3 runs to 13 residues. Germline CDR1 reads SGHRS; CDR2 reads YFSETQ. In DNA, the CDR3 is TGCGCCAGCAGCTTGGCGGATAACTATGGCTACACCTTC. Translating gives CASSLADNYGYTF.

This clonotype showed up just a few times. The V call is TRBV5-6, the J call TRBJ1-2; 7 bases agree with TRBD1. Germline-derived CDR1 and CDR2 are SGHDT and YYEEEE. The CDR3 contains 14 residues. V gave up 4 bases and J gave up 6 bases; unmatched junction bases: 9. CDR3 loop: CASSPTGTEDGYTF. CDR3 nucleotide sequence: TGTGCCAGCAGCCCAACCGGGACAGAGGATGGCTACACCTTC.

This clonotype was seen ten or more times. The chain recombines TRBV20-1 with TRBJ1-6; no definite D call. This CDR3 is 13 amino acids long. Trimming left V 3 bases short and J 2 bases short, with 5 bases between. Germline CDR1 is DFQATT and CDR2 is SNEGSKA (reference sequence). CDR3 loop: CSASGTYNSPLHF. CDR3 DNA: TGCAGTGCTAGTGGTACCTATAATTCACCCCTCCACTTT.

CDR3 protein: CASSLEGVGITLQPQHF. For the CDR3, the DNA is TGTGCCAGCAGTCTCGAGGGGGTGGGCATAACCCTTCAGCCCCAGCATTTT. V gene TRBV28 combines with J gene TRBJ1-5, with a tentative D call TRBD1 (6 bases). V was cut by 5 bases and J by 6 bases, with 23 bases left in between. Germline-derived CDR1 and CDR2 are MDHEN and SYDVKM. The CDR3 runs to 17 residues.

The sample holds many counts of this clonotype. V usage is TRBV3-1 and J usage is TRBJ1-1; D is unclear. Germline CDR1 is LGHDT and CDR2 is YNNKEL (reference sequence). This CDR3 is 12 amino acids long. Trimming removed 4 bases at V and 5 bases at J, with 8 bases between. The CDR3 bases are TGTGCCAGCAGCCTGTATGGGACTGAAGCTTTCTTT. Translated: CASSLYGTEAFF.

The rearrangement joins TRBV9 to TRBJ2-7, with a weak D call TRBD1 (6 bases). The CDR3 is 14 amino acids. V shed 4 bases and J shed 5 bases, with 16 bases lying between them. Germline assignment: CDR1 SGDLS and CDR2 YYNGEE. The CDR3 sequence is CASSPQGRGDEQYF. The CDR3 DNA follows: TGTGCCAGCAGCCCGCAGGGCAGGGGTGACGAGCAGTACTTC.

Ten or more counts support this clonotype. The J gene is TRBJ1-1, the V gene TRBV27, with 7 bases matching TRBD1. Germline V gene sequence: CDR1 MNHEY, CDR2 SMNVEV (reference sequence). This CDR3 comprises 11 residues. V shed 6 bases and J 11 bases; nucleotides not matched to a gene: 6. CDR3 DNA sequence: TGTGCCAGCAGGACCACAGGGGCGGCTTTCTTT. Protein: CASRTTGAAFF.

The table lists this clonotype with a few counts. The chain joins TRBV20-1 to TRBJ2-1; D is ambiguous. Between the trimmed V and J ends, which lost 6 bases and 4 bases, there was a span of 19 bases. Germline values: CDR1 DFQATT, CDR2 SNEGSKA (reference sequence). The CDR3 contains 15 residues. The CDR3 here is CSACSEQMIYNEQFF. The CDR3 DNA follows: TGCAGTGCCTGTTCTGAACAAATGATATACAATGAGCAGTTCTTC.

V gene TRBV15 combines with J gene TRBJ1-5; D is unclear. Trimming cost V 0 bases and J 10 bases, with 10 bases left between them. Looked up from germline, CDR1 is LNHNV and CDR2 is YYDKDF (reference sequence). The CDR3 spans 13 residues. DNA for the CDR3: TGTGCCACCAGCAGAGACAGCTTTGTTCCCCAGCATTTT. This sequence encodes CATSRDSFVPQHF.

The chain is built from TRBV10-3 and TRBJ2-1, with a possible D match to TRBD2 (6 bases). V lost 6 bases and J 7 bases, leaving 16 bases between the germline ends. The CDR3 totals 14 residues. Looked up from germline, CDR1 is ENHRY and CDR2 is SYGVKD. CDR3 protein: CAIRGDSSLNEQFF. As DNA, the CDR3 is TGTGCCATCAGGGGGGACTCGTCCTTGAATGAGCAGTTCTTC.

The gene calls are TRBV2 and TRBJ2-1; TRBD2 matches at 11 bases. Trimming took 6 bases from V and 9 from J; bases not matched to a gene: 7. Germline CDR1 SNHLY, CDR2 FYNNEI. The CDR3 extends over 14 amino acids. The CDR3 region has the DNA TGTGCCAGCAGCCCACTAGCGGGAGCGGGTGAGCAGTTCTTC. Translated: CASSPLAGAGEQFF.

There are a few counts of this clonotype. The chain couples TRBV5-5 to TRBJ2-2; TRBD1 matches at 8 bases. With V trimmed by 5 bases and J by 6 bases, 6 bases remained unmatched. CDR3 size: 14 residues. Germline V gives CDR1 SGHKS, CDR2 YYEKEE (reference sequence). CDR3 amino acids: CASRDLQGAGELFF. The CDR3 bases are TGTGCCAGCAGAGACCTACAGGGGGCCGGGGAGCTGTTTTTT. The full variable domain, completed using reference TRBV5-5 and TRBJ2-2, is DAGVTQSPTHLIKTRGQQVTLRCSPISGHKSVSWYQQVLGQGPQFIFQYYEKEERGRGNFPDRFSARQFPNYSSELNVNALLLGDSALYLCASRDLQGAGELFFGEGSRLTVL.

This clonotype was counted a few times. This chain links TRBV20-1 with TRBJ2-2; 8 bases map to TRBD2. Germline CDR1 reads DFQATT; CDR2 reads SNEGSKA (reference sequence). V was clipped by 4 bases and J by 4 bases; unmatched bases: 5. The CDR3 is 14 residues long. The CDR3 coding sequence is TGCAGTGCTACACGGGGGGGGATCACCGGGGAGCTGTTTTTT. It translates to CSATRGGITGELFF.

The sample holds a few counts of this clonotype. The gene calls are TRBV10-2 and TRBJ1-6, with D perhaps TRBD1 (5 bases). Between the trimmed V and J ends, which lost 7 bases and 5 bases, there was a span of 9 bases. The CDR3 extends over 13 amino acids. CDR1 WSHSY and CDR2 SAAADI come from the germline V gene. In DNA form, the CDR3 reads TGCGCCAGCACCGGGGCTGATAATTCACCCCTCCACTTT. Its translation is CASTGADNSPLHF.

V and J are TRBV5-6 and TRBJ2-3; weak D call: TRBD2 (6 bases). Looked up from germline, CDR1 is SGHDT and CDR2 is YYEEEE. CDR3 size: 15 residues. Trimming left V 4 bases short and J 0 bases short, with 12 bases between. The CDR3 sequence is CASSGDFPSTDTQYF. The CDR3 bases are TGTGCCAGCAGCGGGGACTTCCCTAGCACAGATACGCAGTATTTT.

As DNA, the CDR3 is TGTGCCACCAGCTCCGAGGGGGGAAACTATGGCTACACCTTC. This translates into CATSSEGGNYGYTF. V gene TRBV15 combines with J gene TRBJ1-2; TRBD1 might be the D (6 bases). Per germline, CDR1 LNHNV and CDR2 YYDKDF (reference sequence). This CDR3 contains 14 residues. V was pared by 5 bases and J by 2 bases, with 12 bases between.

This clonotype was seen a handful of times. The V gene is TRBV6-5, the J gene TRBJ1-6; D is unresolved. Germline V gives CDR1 MNHEY, CDR2 SVGAGI. Deletions cut 0 bases from V and 0 bases from J, with 15 bases between. The CDR3 covers 19 residues. The CDR3 protein is CASSYSTGRVSSYNSPLHF. DNA of the CDR3: TGTGCCAGCAGTTACTCGACGGGAAGGGTGAGCTCCTATAATTCACCCCTCCACTTT.

This clonotype appeared a few times. The chain has TRBV10-3 and TRBJ2-1; 9 bases agree with TRBD1. J gave up 3 bases and V 6 bases, and 6 bases lay outside the gene matches. This CDR3 is 15 amino acids long. Germline-derived CDR1 and CDR2 are ENHRY and SYGVKD. Here the CDR3 reads CAIRPGTGYYNEQFF. In nucleotides, the CDR3 is TGTGCCATCAGACCCGGGACAGGGTACTACAATGAGCAGTTCTTC.